The T cell receptor beta chain described here comes from a study of cytomegalovirus exposure and HLA in healthy donors. Findings and caveats of the study: Rare TCR sequences predominated, though certain public TCRs were found in many donors. A later analysis reportedly found fewer N-insertions in an Asian-associated ancestry cluster than the approximately 670-donor mean.

Primers included in the PCR were 60 Vbeta and 13 Jbeta primers. Libraries were prepared by immunoSEQ multiplex PCR; TCRdb keeps only in-frame clonotypes and omits some of them. The sample shows some 65,000 clones, about 78% of them seen only once. In regard to this clone: Its antigen remains unidentified.

Sequencing used PBMCs. This clonotype was obtained from a girl aged 5 to 17 in good health and CMV-seropositive.

In DNA, the CDR3 is TGTGCCAGCAGTTACTCGAGTACTGGGGCCGGCCGGGCTTTCTTT. This codes for CASSYSSTGAGRAFF. The genes are TRBV6-5 and TRBJ1-1, with D tentatively TRBD1 (5 bases). Deletions cut 0 bases from V and 11 bases from J, with 19 bases between. This CDR3 is 15 amino acids long. CDR1 MNHEY and CDR2 SVGAGI come from the germline V gene.